This T cell receptor beta chain was sequenced during a study of blood T cell repertoires in COVID-19. About the study: PBMCs, B-cell-depleted T cells, or T cells were the source of the cDNA or gDNA that made up the material.

As processed by the authors: Nucleated cell counts were estimated from reference gene primer amplification. This table comes from immunoSEQ multiplex PCR, and its TCRdb copy is limited to in-frame clones, with some not included. V, J and clone size derive from that table, while D and trimming were established from the DNA sequence. The table lists about 190,000 clones, approximately 80% of them singletons, with approximately 13% in the top ten. Sequencing input: peripheral blood. The sequence was collected from a woman in her forties or fifties with acute or convalescent COVID-19.

The CDR3 DNA reads TGTGCCAGCAGAGTCCGACAGGTGGGCACTGAAGCTTTCTTT. As protein: CASRVRQVGTEAFF. The rearrangement uses TRBV6-5 and TRBJ1-1; tentative D call: TRBD1 (6 bases). The V end was cut by 6 bases, the J end by 4 bases, with 15 bases between. Germline CDR1 reads MNHEY; CDR2 reads SVGAGI. The length of the CDR3 is 14 residues.